Below, 16 T cell receptor beta chains from the same sample are listed, as sequenced in a study of cytomegalovirus exposure and HLA in healthy donors. 13 Jbeta primers and 60 Vbeta primers were used for the PCR. The table came from immunoSEQ multiplex PCR; TCRdb's copy has only in-frame clones and leaves some out. The table has around 53,000 clones, around 70% seen once. The material sequenced was PBMCs. The receptors come from a man aged 18 to 30 in good health and CMV-seronegative.

The chain combines TRBV4-3 with TRBJ2-7, with a weak D call TRBD1 (5 bases). V shed 1 base and J shed 4 bases, with 14 bases lying between them. Germline values: CDR1 LGHNA, CDR2 YSLEER. The CDR3 covers 15 residues. This CDR3 reads CASSQADMDRYEQYF. The DNA of the CDR3 is TGCGCCAGCAGCCAAGCGGACATGGACCGGTACGAGCAGTACTTC.

This chain uses TRBV30 with TRBJ1-2; no clear D. Trimming removed 2 bases at V and 11 bases at J, with 12 bases between. The CDR3 is 11 amino acids. CDR1 is GTSNPN, CDR2 SVGIG, per germline (reference sequence). The CDR3 loop reads CAWSRSGGYTF. CDR3 nucleotide sequence: TGTGCCTGGAGTCGGTCCGGCGGGTACACCTTC.

The chain couples TRBV20-1 to TRBJ2-3; D not certain. The CDR3 length is 11 residues. V lost 4 bases and J lost 4, with 6 bases in between. CDR1 and CDR2 from the germline V gene are DFQATT and SNEGSKA (reference sequence). CDR3: CSAKIADTQYF. CDR3 DNA: TGCAGTGCTAAAATCGCAGATACGCAGTATTTT.

The chain has TRBV18 and TRBJ1-4; D call uncertain. Germline V gene data show CDR1 as KGHSH and CDR2 as LQKENI. CDR3 length: 14 residues. The germline V and J ends were trimmed by 2 bases and 0 bases, with 4 bases remaining between them. CDR3 DNA sequence: TGTGCCAGCTCACCAGGAGCAACTAATGAAAAACTGTTTTTT. It specifies CASSPGATNEKLFF.

The V call is TRBV6-5, the J call TRBJ1-4; 8 nucleotides align to TRBD1. CDR3 size: 12 residues. Germline CDR1 and CDR2: MNHEY and SVGAGI. V shed 9 bases and J 5 bases; nucleotides not matched to a gene: 2. The CDR3 reads CARRQGNEKLFF. The CDR3 bases are TGTGCCAGACGACAGGGGAATGAAAAACTGTTTTTT.

This sequence joins TRBV10-1 and TRBJ1-1; D may be TRBD1 (6 bases). Trimming took 4 bases from V and 6 from J, leaving 12 bases between them. The germline V gene has CDR1 WNHNN and CDR2 SYGVQD (reference sequence). This CDR3 is built from 13 residues. This CDR3 is CASSVRGAAEAFF. The CDR3 bases are TGCGCCAGCAGTGTACGGGGGGCCGCTGAAGCTTTCTTT.

This chain links TRBV7-2 with TRBJ1-5, with a possible D match to TRBD1 (5 bases). V lost 5 bases and J 4 bases, leaving 12 bases between the germline ends. The CDR3 has 14 amino acids. Germline CDR1 reads SGHTA; CDR2 reads FQGNSA. The CDR3 loop is CASSPRVLNQPQHF. The DNA for the CDR3 is TGTGCCAGCAGCCCCAGGGTGCTTAATCAGCCCCAGCATTTT.

The gene calls are TRBV29-1 and TRBJ2-7; possibly TRBD1 for D (7 bases). V lost 6 bases and J lost 1, with 13 bases in between. Germline CDR1 reads SQVTM; CDR2 reads ANQGSEA. This CDR3 is 13 amino acids long. CDR3 coding DNA: TGCAGCGTATTGACAGGGAGGTCCTACGAGCAGTACTTC. It codes for CSVLTGRSYEQYF.

The rearrangement uses TRBV7-6 and TRBJ1-3, with D hard to call. The CDR3 is 13 residues long. Trimming took 3 bases from V and 3 from J, leaving 6 bases between them. Germline CDR1 SGHVS, CDR2 FNYEAQ. CDR3 nucleotide sequence: TGTGCCAGCAGCTTTCTGAGTGGAAACACCATATATTTT. Its translation: CASSFLSGNTIYF. Using reference TRBV7-6 and TRBJ1-3 for the parts outside the CDR3, the full variable domain is GAGVSQSPRYKVTKRGQDVALRCDPISGHVSLYWYRQALGQGPEFLTYFNYEAQQDKSGLPNDRFSAERPEGSISTLTIQRTEQRDSAMYRCASSFLSGNTIYFGEGSWLTVV.

The chain is built from TRBV13 and TRBJ2-3, with no clear D. Trimming shortened V by 2 bases and J by 6 bases, and 15 bases separated the two germline ends. Germline assignment: CDR1 PRHDT and CDR2 FYEKMQ (reference sequence). This CDR3 region has 15 residues. The CDR3 region has the DNA TGTGCCAGCAGCTTAAGCGCCGGCCATGGGGATACGCAGTATTTT. It yields the protein CASSLSAGHGDTQYF.

The chain combines TRBV25-1 with TRBJ2-5; D possibly corresponds to TRBD1 (6 bases). CDR1 and CDR2 (germline): MGHDK, SYGVNS. The length of the CDR3 is 15 residues. The V and J ends lost 3 bases and 4 bases respectively, with 15 bases between them. For the CDR3, the DNA is TGTGCCAGCAGTGACGCTGGGTCCAGGGGAGAGACCCAGTACTTC. Translation gives CASSDAGSRGETQYF.

The rearrangement uses TRBV4-2 and TRBJ2-1; 13 positions agree with TRBD2. J was trimmed by 7 bases and V by 0 bases; bases with no gene match: 15. The germline V gene has CDR1 LGHNA and CDR2 YNFKEQ. The CDR3 runs to 20 residues. The CDR3 DNA sequence: TGTGCCAGCAGCCAAGAACTAGCGGGAGGGTCCACCTGGGGGTTGAATGAGCAGTTCTTC. This gives the protein CASSQELAGGSTWGLNEQFF.

This clone showed up just once. V gene TRBV10-3 combines with J gene TRBJ2-5; possibly TRBD2 for D (5 bases). The V and J ends lost 2 bases and 5 bases respectively, with 15 bases between them. This CDR3 is 15 amino acids long. The germline gives CDR1 ENHRY, CDR2 SYGVKD. As DNA, the CDR3 is TGTGCCATCAGTGAGGCCCGGGGTGGAACCGAGACCCAGTACTTC. Protein: CAISEARGGTETQYF.

This clone has more than one count but fewer than ten. The V and J genes are TRBV6-6 and TRBJ1-5; maybe TRBD1 (5 bases). Trimming left V 2 bases short and J 0 bases short, with 11 bases between. The CDR3 spans 16 residues. The V gene's germline CDR1 is MNHNY and CDR2 SVGAGI (reference sequence). Written as DNA, the CDR3 is TGTGCCAGCAGTTACACAGGCCAGGTTAGCAATCAGCCCCAGCATTTT. Its translation: CASSYTGQVSNQPQHF.

This chain links TRBV4-3 with TRBJ1-5; D is ambiguous. Germline V gives CDR1 LGHNA, CDR2 YSLEER. The CDR3 spans 15 residues. Trimming removed 0 bases at V and 7 bases at J, with 13 bases between. For the CDR3, the DNA is TGCGCCAGCAGCCAAGATGCTGGGTTCGGGCAGCCCCAGCATTTT. This codes for CASSQDAGFGQPQHF.

This clone has more than one count but fewer than ten. The chain combines TRBV28 with TRBJ1-5, with a tentative D call TRBD1 (6 bases). Trimming took 7 bases from V and 5 from J, leaving 12 bases between them. CDR1 and CDR2 (germline): MDHEN, SYDVKM. The CDR3 has 13 residues. CDR3 sequence: CASTLAGDQPQHF. The CDR3 DNA sequence: TGTGCCAGCACCCTTGCAGGGGATCAGCCCCAGCATTTT.